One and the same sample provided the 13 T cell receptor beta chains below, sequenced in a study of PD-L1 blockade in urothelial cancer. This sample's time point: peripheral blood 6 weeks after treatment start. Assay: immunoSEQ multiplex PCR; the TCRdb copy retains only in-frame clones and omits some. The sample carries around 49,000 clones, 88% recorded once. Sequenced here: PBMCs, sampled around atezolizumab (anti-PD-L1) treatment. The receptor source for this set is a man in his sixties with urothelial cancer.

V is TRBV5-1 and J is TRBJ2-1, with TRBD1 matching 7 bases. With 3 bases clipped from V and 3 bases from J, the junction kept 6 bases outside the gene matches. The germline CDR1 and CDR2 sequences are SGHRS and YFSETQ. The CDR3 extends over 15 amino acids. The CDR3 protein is CASSSQGEDYNEQFF. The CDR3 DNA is TGCGCCAGCAGCTCGCAGGGGGAAGACTACAATGAGCAGTTCTTC.

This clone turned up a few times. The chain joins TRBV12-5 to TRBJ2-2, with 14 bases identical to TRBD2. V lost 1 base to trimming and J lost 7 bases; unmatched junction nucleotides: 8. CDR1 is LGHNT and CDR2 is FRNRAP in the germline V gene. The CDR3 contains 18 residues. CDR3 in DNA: TGTGCTAGTGGTTTGGCACGACTAGCGGGGGGGCCTCACGGGGAGCTGTTTTTT. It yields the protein CASGLARLAGGPHGELFF.

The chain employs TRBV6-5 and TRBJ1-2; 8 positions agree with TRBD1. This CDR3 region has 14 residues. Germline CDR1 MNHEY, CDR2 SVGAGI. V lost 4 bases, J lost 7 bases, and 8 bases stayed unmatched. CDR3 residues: CASSFDRGTGGYTF. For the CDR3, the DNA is TGTGCCAGCAGTTTCGACAGGGGAACCGGTGGCTACACCTTC.

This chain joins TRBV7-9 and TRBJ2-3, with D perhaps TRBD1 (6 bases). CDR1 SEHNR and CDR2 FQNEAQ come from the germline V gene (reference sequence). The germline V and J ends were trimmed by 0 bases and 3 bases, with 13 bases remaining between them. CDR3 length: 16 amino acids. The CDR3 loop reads CASSLATVGGTDTQYF. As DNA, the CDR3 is TGTGCCAGCAGCTTAGCGACGGTAGGGGGAACAGATACGCAGTATTTT.

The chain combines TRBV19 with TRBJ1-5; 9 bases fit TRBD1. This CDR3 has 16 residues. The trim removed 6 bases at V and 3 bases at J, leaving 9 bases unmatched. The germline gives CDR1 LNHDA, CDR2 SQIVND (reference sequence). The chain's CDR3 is CASRLMGQGFNQPQHF. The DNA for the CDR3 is TGTGCCAGTAGACTCATGGGACAGGGATTCAATCAGCCCCAGCATTTT.

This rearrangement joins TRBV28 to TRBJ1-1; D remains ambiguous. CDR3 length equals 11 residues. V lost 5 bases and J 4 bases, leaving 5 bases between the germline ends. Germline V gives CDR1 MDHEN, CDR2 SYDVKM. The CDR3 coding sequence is TGTGCCAGCAGTACTCCCACTGAAGCTTTCTTT. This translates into CASSTPTEAFF.

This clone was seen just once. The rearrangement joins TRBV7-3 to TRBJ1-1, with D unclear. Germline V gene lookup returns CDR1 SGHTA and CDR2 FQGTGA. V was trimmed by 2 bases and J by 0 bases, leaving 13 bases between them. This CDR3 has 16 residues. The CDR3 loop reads CASSLLGLGMNTEAFF. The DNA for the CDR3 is TGTGCCAGCAGCTTACTGGGCCTCGGGATGAACACTGAAGCTTTCTTT.

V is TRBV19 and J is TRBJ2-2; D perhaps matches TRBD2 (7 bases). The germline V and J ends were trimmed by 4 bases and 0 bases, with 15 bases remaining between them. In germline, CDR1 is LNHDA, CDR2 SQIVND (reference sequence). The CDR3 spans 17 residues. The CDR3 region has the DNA TGTGCCAGTAGTAGGCGTGGCGGGGGCCCGAACACCGGGGAGCTGTTTTTT. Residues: CASSRRGGGPNTGELFF.

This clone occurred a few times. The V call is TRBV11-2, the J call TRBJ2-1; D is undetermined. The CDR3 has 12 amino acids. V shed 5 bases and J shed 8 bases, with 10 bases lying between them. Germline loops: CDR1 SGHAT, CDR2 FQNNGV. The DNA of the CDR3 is TGTGCCAGCAGCCCCGTCGGAGATGAGCAGTTCTTC. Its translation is CASSPVGDEQFF.

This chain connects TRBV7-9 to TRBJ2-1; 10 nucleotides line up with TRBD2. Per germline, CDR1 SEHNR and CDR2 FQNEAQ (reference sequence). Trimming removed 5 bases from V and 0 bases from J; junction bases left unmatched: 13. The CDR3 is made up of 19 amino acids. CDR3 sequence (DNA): TGTGCCAGCAGCAACCGACGGATACTAGCGGGAAACTCCTACAATGAGCAGTTCTTC. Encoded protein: CASSNRRILAGNSYNEQFF. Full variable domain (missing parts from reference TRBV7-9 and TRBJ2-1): DTGVSQNPRHKITKRGQNVTFRCDPISEHNRLYWYRQTLGQGPEFLTYFQNEAQLEKSRLLSDRFSAERPKGSFSTLEIQRTEQGDSAMYLCASSNRRILAGNSYNEQFFGPGTRLTVL.

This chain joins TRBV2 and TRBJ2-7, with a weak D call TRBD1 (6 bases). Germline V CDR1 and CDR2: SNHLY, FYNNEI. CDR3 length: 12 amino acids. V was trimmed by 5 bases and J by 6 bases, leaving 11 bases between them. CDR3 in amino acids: CASSRQGSEQYF. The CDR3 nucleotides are TGTGCCAGCAGTAGGCAGGGGTCCGAGCAGTACTTC.

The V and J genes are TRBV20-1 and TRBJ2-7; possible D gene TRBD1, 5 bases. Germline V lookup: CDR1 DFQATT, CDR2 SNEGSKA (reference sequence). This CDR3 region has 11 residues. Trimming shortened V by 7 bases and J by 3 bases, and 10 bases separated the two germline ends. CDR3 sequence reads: CSVRQGYEQYF. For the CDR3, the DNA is TGCAGTGTCAGGCAGGGCTACGAGCAGTACTTC.

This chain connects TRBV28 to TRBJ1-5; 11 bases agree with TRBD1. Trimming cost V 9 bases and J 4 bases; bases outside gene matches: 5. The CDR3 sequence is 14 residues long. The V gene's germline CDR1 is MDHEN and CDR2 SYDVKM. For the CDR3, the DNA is TGTGCCAGTTGGGGGACAGGGGGGAATCAGCCCCAGCATTTT. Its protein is CASWGTGGNQPQHF.